Shown below are 26 T cell receptor beta chains from a single sample sequenced in a study of OX40 agonist ivuxolimab in advanced cancers. Libraries were prepared by immunoSEQ multiplex PCR; TCRdb keeps only in-frame clonotypes and omits some of them. The sample has more than 95,000 clones, 70% to 90% seen once. The sequences come from CD4+ or CD8+ T cells sorted from blood, collected in a trial of the OX40 agonist ivuxolimab. These receptors were collected from an adult with an advanced solid tumor such as melanoma, head and neck, liver or kidney cancer.

The rearrangement joins TRBV7-2 to TRBJ2-1, with 8 nucleotides matching TRBD1. The length of the CDR3 is 15 residues. Germline V gives CDR1 SGHTA, CDR2 FQGNSA. The trim removed 5 bases at V and 3 bases at J, leaving 6 bases unmatched. The CDR3 region is CASSTGQGGYNEQFF. The CDR3 DNA reads TGTGCCAGCAGCACAGGACAGGGCGGCTACAATGAGCAGTTCTTC. Based on the CDR3 plus reference TRBV7-2 and TRBJ2-1, the full variable domain is GAGVSQSPSNKVTEKGKDVELRCDPISGHTALYWYRQSLGQGLEFLIYFQGNSAPDKSGLPSDRFSAERTGGSVSTLTIQRTQQEDSAVYLCASSTGQGGYNEQFFGPGTRLTVL.

The chain joins TRBV14 to TRBJ1-1, with 10 nucleotides matching TRBD1. The CDR3 covers 14 residues. V was clipped by 6 bases and J by 5 bases; unmatched bases: 6. Germline CDR1 and CDR2: SGHDN and FVKESK. The CDR3 region has the DNA TGTGCCAGCAGACGACAGGGGGCCGGGACTGAAGCTTTCTTT. It is translated as CASRRQGAGTEAFF.

This sequence joins TRBV27 and TRBJ2-7, with 7 bases matching TRBD1. The CDR3 consists of 16 residues. Per germline, CDR1 MNHEY and CDR2 SMNVEV (reference sequence). Trimming cost V 5 bases and J 3 bases; bases outside gene matches: 13. In nucleotides, the CDR3 is TGTGCCAGCAGTCCCCAAACGACAGGGAAAGACTACGAGCAGTACTTC. Protein product: CASSPQTTGKDYEQYF.

V gene TRBV2 combines with J gene TRBJ2-5, with 8 bases lining up with TRBD1. The V gene end was trimmed by 6 bases and the J gene end by 3 bases; junction bases not matched to a gene: 9. Per the germline V gene, CDR1 is SNHLY and CDR2 is FYNNEI. The CDR3 sequence is 15 residues long. The CDR3 DNA reads as TGTGCCAGCAGCGCGGTACAGGGGGGCAAAGAGACCCAGTACTTC. Translating gives CASSAVQGGKETQYF.

V is TRBV10-3 and J is TRBJ1-1, with 7 bases matching TRBD1. V lost 11 bases, J lost 0 bases, and 6 bases stayed unmatched. Per the germline V gene, CDR1 is ENHRY and CDR2 is SYGVKD. The CDR3 length is 13 residues. The CDR3 bases are TGTGCCGCCCAGGGACAGCTGAACACTGAAGCTTTCTTT. It yields the protein CAAQGQLNTEAFF.

The chain joins TRBV27 to TRBJ2-3; D may match TRBD1 or TRBD2 (6 bases each). Germline CDR1 and CDR2: MNHEY and SMNVEV (reference sequence). Trimming left V 7 bases short and J 3 bases short, with 17 bases between. This CDR3 is 15 amino acids long. The CDR3 is CASTLRGEVTDTQYF. CDR3 nucleotide sequence: TGTGCCAGCACCCTTAGGGGGGAAGTAACAGATACGCAGTATTTT.

This clone came up many times. The CDR3 region is CASSSSLGQPQHF. Here the CDR3 DNA reads TGTGCCAGCAGTTCCTCGTTGGGTCAGCCCCAGCATTTT. The chain links TRBV6-5 to TRBJ1-5; no clear D gene. Germline values: CDR1 MNHEY, CDR2 SVGAGI. The CDR3 extends over 13 amino acids. V was trimmed by 4 bases and J by 6 bases, leaving 10 bases between them.

The chain has TRBV9 and TRBJ1-5, with a weak D call TRBD1 (5 bases). Trimming removed 1 base at V and 0 bases at J, with 8 bases between. Looked up from germline, CDR1 is SGDLS and CDR2 is YYNGEE. This CDR3 is 15 amino acids long. The DNA of the CDR3 is TGTGCCAGCAGCGTATCGGGGGTTAGCAATCAGCCCCAGCATTTT. Translated, it gives CASSVSGVSNQPQHF. The full variable domain, its missing parts supplied by reference TRBV9 and TRBJ1-5, is DSGVTQTPKHLITATGQRVTLRCSPRSGDLSVYWYQQSLDQGLQFLIQYYNGEERAKGNILERFSAQQFPDLHSELNLSSLELGDSALYFCASSVSGVSNQPQHFGDGTRLSIL.

The genes are TRBV7-2 and TRBJ1-3; tentatively, D is TRBD1 (6 bases). This CDR3 contains 17 residues. Germline lookup yields CDR1 SGHTA and CDR2 FQGNSA. V was cut by 2 bases and J by 6 bases, with 20 bases left in between. The CDR3 coding sequence is TGTGCCAGCAGCTTACGGCCGGGACACCTTTTCCTAAACACCATATATTTT. Its translation: CASSLRPGHLFLNTIYF.

This clone was recorded once. The rearrangement joins TRBV2 to TRBJ2-2, with D hard to call. CDR3 size: 12 residues. Germline CDR1 is SNHLY and CDR2 is FYNNEI. The V and J ends lost 5 bases and 7 bases respectively, with 8 bases between them. CDR3 region: CASSLHGGELFF. As DNA, the CDR3 is TGTGCCAGCAGTCTGCACGGCGGGGAGCTGTTTTTT.

The V and J genes are TRBV7-8 and TRBJ1-2, with a tentative D call TRBD1 (6 bases). CDR3 length equals 18 residues. Germline values: CDR1 SGHVS, CDR2 FQNEAQ. Trimming removed 1 base from V and 0 bases from J, with 18 bases in between. The CDR3 region has the DNA TGTGCCAGCAGCTTAGTAGGGGGATGGGACTCACCTAACTATGGCTACACCTTC. Translation: CASSLVGGWDSPNYGYTF.

The rearrangement links TRBV20-1 to TRBJ2-5; D ambiguous. Germline CDR1 DFQATT, CDR2 SNEGSKA (reference sequence). The CDR3 consists of 11 residues. Trimming pared 5 bases from V and 9 bases from J, leaving 13 bases between. The CDR3 DNA sequence: TGCAGTGCTGAGCTGGTCTGGGCCCAGTACTTC. Translation gives CSAELVWAQYF.

The rearrangement joins TRBV5-1 to TRBJ2-7; 9 nucleotides align to TRBD1. The CDR3 spans 14 residues. In germline, CDR1 is SGHRS, CDR2 YFSETQ. The junction had 5 bases not matched to a gene; V was cut back by 4 bases and J by 3 bases. This CDR3 reads CASSADRGNYEQYF. The CDR3 DNA reads TGCGCCAGCAGCGCGGACAGGGGTAACTACGAGCAGTACTTC.

V usage is TRBV19 and J usage is TRBJ1-2; 7 nucleotides line up with TRBD1. The V segment lost 5 bases and the J segment 1 base; nucleotides outside the gene matches: 7. The CDR3 extends over 15 amino acids. Germline lookup yields CDR1 LNHDA and CDR2 SQIVND (reference sequence). The CDR3, as DNA: TGTGCCAGTAGTCTCGTCGGGACAGTTAACTATGGCTACACCTTC. As protein: CASSLVGTVNYGYTF.

The chain uses TRBV5-1 and TRBJ1-2; 8 bases map to TRBD1. Trimming took 0 bases from V and 3 from J; bases not matched to a gene: 1. Germline lookup yields CDR1 SGHRS and CDR2 YFSETQ. The CDR3 extends over 14 amino acids. The CDR3 reads CASSLGGQDYGYTF. CDR3 nucleotide sequence: TGCGCCAGCAGCTTGGGGGGACAGGACTATGGCTACACCTTC.

The chain carries TRBV28 and TRBJ2-1; D gene unclear. The germline CDR1 and CDR2 sequences are MDHEN and SYDVKM. CDR3 length: 15 amino acids. Trimming pared 5 bases from V and 6 bases from J, leaving 17 bases between. CDR3 coding DNA: TGTGCCAGCAGTCCCTCAGGCAACCCCCCCAATGAGCAGTTCTTC. Translating it yields CASSPSGNPPNEQFF. Complete variable domain (other parts from reference TRBV28 and TRBJ2-1): DVKVTQSSRYLVKRTGEKVFLECVQDMDHENMFWYRQDPGLGLRLIYFSYDVKMKEKGDIPEGYSVSREKKERFSLILESASTNQTSMYLCASSPSGNPPNEQFFGPGTRLTVL.

The genes are TRBV6-1 and TRBJ1-1; unclear D gene. Trimming stripped 2 bases from V and 1 base from J, with 14 bases between. The CDR3 loop spans 16 amino acids. Germline loops: CDR1 MNHNS, CDR2 SASEGT. CDR3 DNA sequence: TGTGCCAGCAGTGAACGTCGGGGTATGGGGAACACTGAAGCTTTCTTT. Encoded protein: CASSERRGMGNTEAFF.

The chain carries TRBV7-8 and TRBJ2-3, with TRBD2 as a possible D gene (6 bases). The germline CDR1 and CDR2 sequences are SGHVS and FQNEAQ. The germline V and J ends were trimmed by 5 bases and 5 bases, with 8 bases remaining between them. The CDR3 length is 12 residues. The CDR3 bases are TGTGCCAGCAGCGGAGGGTTAGATACGCAGTATTTT. It specifies CASSGGLDTQYF.

This chain joins TRBV6-5 and TRBJ1-1; 7 bases align to TRBD1. V dropped 6 bases and J dropped 4; count of bases not matched to a gene: 5. The germline V gene encodes CDR1 MNHEY and CDR2 SVGAGI. The CDR3 is made up of 13 amino acids. CDR3 sequence (DNA): TGTGCCAGCAGCTTACAGGGGACCACTGAAGCTTTCTTT. It specifies CASSLQGTTEAFF.

The genes are TRBV6-5 and TRBJ2-7; 11 bases align to TRBD2. Germline lookup yields CDR1 MNHEY and CDR2 SVGAGI. The CDR3 runs 15 residues. J lost 0 bases, V lost 5 bases, and 3 bases had no gene match. The CDR3: CASSNLAGGSYEQYF. DNA of the CDR3: TGTGCCAGCAGTAACCTAGCGGGGGGCTCCTACGAGCAGTACTTC.

The rearrangement uses TRBV28 and TRBJ1-1; the D gene is possibly TRBD1 (5 bases). CDR1 is MDHEN, CDR2 SYDVKM, per germline. Deletions cut 4 bases from V and 1 base from J, with 13 bases between. The CDR3 contains 15 residues. In DNA form, the CDR3 reads TGTGCCAGCAGTTCGTCAGGGTTATGGAACACTGAAGCTTTCTTT. It yields the protein CASSSSGLWNTEAFF.

The chain employs TRBV30 and TRBJ1-1; tentative D call: TRBD1 (5 bases). The CDR3 sequence is 11 residues long. CDR1 and CDR2 from the germline V gene are GTSNPN and SVGIG (reference sequence). V lost 3 bases and J lost 8, with 10 bases in between. DNA for the CDR3: TGTGCCTGGAGGGGACTTTCGGAAGCTTTCTTT. Amino acids: CAWRGLSEAFF.

This chain links TRBV7-9 with TRBJ1-1; no definite D call. The CDR3 totals 15 residues. Germline CDR1 reads SEHNR; CDR2 reads FQNEAQ (reference sequence). The V and J ends lost 5 bases and 3 bases respectively, with 16 bases between them. The CDR3 sequence is CASSDALGLDTEAFF. The CDR3 DNA reads as TGTGCCAGCAGCGATGCCCTTGGGTTAGACACTGAAGCTTTCTTT.

V is TRBV7-8 and J is TRBJ1-1; the D is unclear. Germline-derived CDR1 and CDR2 are SGHVS and FQNEAQ. CDR3 length equals 14 residues. V lost 6 bases, J lost 4 bases, and 15 bases lay in between. Here the CDR3 reads CASRPIQASTEAFF. CDR3 nucleotides: TGTGCCAGCAGGCCTATTCAGGCGAGCACTGAAGCTTTCTTT.

The V call is TRBV30, the J call TRBJ1-6, with a tentative D call TRBD1 (6 bases). The germline gives CDR1 GTSNPN, CDR2 SVGIG (reference sequence). V lost 2 bases to trimming and J lost 1 base, with 21 bases between them. This CDR3 is 19 amino acids long. The chain's CDR3 is CAWSRDMMSLRSYNSPLHF. CDR3 bases: TGTGCCTGGAGTCGGGACATGATGAGTCTGCGATCCTATAATTCACCCCTCCACTTT.

The CDR3 sequence: CASSFAGLAGTNEQFF. In DNA form, the CDR3 reads TGTGCCAGCAGTTTCGCCGGACTAGCGGGGACCAATGAGCAGTTCTTC. This chain links TRBV27 with TRBJ2-1; 12 nucleotides agree with TRBD2. Germline values: CDR1 MNHEY, CDR2 SMNVEV (reference sequence). After removal of 3 bases from V and 6 bases from J, the junction contained 6 bases not matched to a gene. CDR3 size: 16 residues.